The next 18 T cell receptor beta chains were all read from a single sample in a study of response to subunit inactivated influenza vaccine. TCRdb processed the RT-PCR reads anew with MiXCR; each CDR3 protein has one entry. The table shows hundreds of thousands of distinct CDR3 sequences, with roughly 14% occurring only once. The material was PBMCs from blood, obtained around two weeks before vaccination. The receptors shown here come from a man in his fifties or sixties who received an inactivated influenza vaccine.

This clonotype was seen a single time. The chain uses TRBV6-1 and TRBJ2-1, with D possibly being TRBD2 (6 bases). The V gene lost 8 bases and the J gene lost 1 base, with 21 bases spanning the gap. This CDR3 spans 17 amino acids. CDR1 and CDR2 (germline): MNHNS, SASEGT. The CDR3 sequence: CASSLALTRGSYNEQFF. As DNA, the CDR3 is TGTGCCAGCTCCTTGGCCCTGACTAGAGGATCCTACAATGAGCAGTTCTTC.

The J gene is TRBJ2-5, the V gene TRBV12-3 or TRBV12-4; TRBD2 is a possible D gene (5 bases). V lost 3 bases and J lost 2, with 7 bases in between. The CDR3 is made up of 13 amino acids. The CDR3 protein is CASSFKRQETQYF. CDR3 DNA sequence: TGTGCCAGCAGTTTTAAGCGGCAAGAGACCCAGTACTTC.

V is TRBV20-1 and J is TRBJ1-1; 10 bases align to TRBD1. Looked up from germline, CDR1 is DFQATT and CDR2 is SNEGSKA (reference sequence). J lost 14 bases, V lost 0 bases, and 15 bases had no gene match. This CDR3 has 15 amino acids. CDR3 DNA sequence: TGCAGTGCTAGAGACCACGGACAGGGGGGGGGTCCGGGGTTCTTT. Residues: CSARDHGQGGGPGFF.

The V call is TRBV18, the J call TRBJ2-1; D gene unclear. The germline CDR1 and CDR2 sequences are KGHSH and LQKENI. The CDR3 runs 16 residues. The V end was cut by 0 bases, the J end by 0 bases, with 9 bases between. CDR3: CASSPPMGISYNEQFF. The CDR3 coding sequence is TGTGCCAGCTCACCACCGATGGGAATCTCCTACAATGAGCAGTTCTTC.

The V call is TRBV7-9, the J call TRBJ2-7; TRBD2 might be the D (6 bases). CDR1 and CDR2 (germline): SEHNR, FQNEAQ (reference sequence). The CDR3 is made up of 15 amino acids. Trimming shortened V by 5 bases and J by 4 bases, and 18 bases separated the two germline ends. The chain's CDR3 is CASSRGTHAGYEQYF. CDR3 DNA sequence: TGTGCCAGCAGCAGAGGGACCCACGCGGGGTACGAGCAGTACTTC.

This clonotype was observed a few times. The CDR3 region is CSVGGGQYTGELFF. The CDR3 DNA sequence: TGCAGCGTTGGCGGGGGACAGTACACCGGGGAGCTGTTTTTT. The V gene is TRBV29-1, the J gene TRBJ2-2, with D perhaps assigned TRBD1 or TRBD2 (7 bases each). This CDR3 region has 14 residues. V shed 4 bases and J shed 3 bases, with 12 bases lying between them. Germline CDR1 and CDR2: SQVTM and ANQGSEA.

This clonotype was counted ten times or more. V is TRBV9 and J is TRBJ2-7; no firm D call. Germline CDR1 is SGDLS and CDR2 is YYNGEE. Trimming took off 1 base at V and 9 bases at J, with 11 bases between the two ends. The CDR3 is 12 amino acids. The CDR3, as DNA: TGTGCCAGCAGCGTAATCGACGTAGGGCAGTACTTC. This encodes CASSVIDVGQYF.

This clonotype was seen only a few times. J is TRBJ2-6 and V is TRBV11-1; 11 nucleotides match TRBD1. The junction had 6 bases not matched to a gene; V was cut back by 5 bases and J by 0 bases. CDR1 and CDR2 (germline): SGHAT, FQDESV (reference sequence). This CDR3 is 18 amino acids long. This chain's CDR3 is CASSPGQGASSGANVLTF. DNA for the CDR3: TGTGCCAGCAGCCCTGGACAGGGGGCAAGCTCTGGGGCCAACGTCCTGACTTTC.

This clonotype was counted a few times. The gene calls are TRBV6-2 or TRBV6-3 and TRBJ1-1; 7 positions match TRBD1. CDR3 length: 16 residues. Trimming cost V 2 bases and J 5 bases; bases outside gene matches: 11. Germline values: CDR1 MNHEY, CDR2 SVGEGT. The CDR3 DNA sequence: TGTGCCAGCAGTTACCCTACAGGGGTAGTGGATACTGAAGCTTTCTTT. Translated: CASSYPTGVVDTEAFF.

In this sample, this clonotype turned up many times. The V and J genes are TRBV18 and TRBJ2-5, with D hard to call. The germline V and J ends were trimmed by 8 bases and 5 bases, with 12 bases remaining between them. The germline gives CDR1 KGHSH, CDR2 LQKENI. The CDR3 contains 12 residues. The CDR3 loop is CASSPPGETQYF. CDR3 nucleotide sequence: TGTGCCAGCAGTCCTCCTGGGGAGACCCAGTACTTC.

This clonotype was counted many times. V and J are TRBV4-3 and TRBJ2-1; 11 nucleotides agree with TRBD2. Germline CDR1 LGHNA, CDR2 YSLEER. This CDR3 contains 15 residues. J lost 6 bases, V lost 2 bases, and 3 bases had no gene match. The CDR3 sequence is CASSQWLAGGNEQFF. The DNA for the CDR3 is TGCGCCAGCAGCCAATGGCTAGCGGGAGGCAATGAGCAGTTCTTC.

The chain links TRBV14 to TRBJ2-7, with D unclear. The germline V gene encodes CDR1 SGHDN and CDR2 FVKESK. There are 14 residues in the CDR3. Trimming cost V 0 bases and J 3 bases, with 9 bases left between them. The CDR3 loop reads CASSQEFRGYEQYF. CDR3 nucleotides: TGTGCCAGCAGCCAAGAGTTTCGCGGCTACGAGCAGTACTTC.

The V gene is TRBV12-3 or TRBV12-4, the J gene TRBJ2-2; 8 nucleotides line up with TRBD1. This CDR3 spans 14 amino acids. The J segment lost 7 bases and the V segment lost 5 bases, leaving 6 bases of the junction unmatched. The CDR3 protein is CASSEDRARGELFF. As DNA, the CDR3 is TGTGCCAGCAGTGAGGACAGGGCCCGCGGGGAGCTGTTTTTT.

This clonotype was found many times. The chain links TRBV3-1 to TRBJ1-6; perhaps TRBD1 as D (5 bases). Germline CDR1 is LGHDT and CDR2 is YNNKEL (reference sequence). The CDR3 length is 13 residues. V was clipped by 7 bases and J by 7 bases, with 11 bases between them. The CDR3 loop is CASTGTPNSPLHF. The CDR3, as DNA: TGTGCCAGCACCGGGACCCCCAATTCACCCCTCCACTTT.

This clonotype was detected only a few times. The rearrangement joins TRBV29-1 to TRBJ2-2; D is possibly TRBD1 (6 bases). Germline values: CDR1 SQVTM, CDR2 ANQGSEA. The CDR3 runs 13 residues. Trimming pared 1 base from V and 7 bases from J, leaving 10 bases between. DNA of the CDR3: TGCAGCGTTGAAGGTGGGGGCGGCGGGGAGCTGTTTTTT. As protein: CSVEGGGGGELFF.

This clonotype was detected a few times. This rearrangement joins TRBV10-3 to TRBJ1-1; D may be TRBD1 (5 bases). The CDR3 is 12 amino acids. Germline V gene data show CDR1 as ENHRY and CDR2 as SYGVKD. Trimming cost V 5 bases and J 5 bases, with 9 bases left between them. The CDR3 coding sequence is TGTGCCATCAGTCTCGGGGGTACTGAAGCTTTCTTT. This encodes CAISLGGTEAFF.

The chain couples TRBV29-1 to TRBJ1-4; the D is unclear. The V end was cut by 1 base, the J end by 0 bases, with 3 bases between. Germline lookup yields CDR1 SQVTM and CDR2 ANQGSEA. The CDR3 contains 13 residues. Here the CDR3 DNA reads TGCAGCGTTGAAGCTGCAACTAATGAAAAACTGTTTTTT. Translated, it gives CSVEAATNEKLFF.

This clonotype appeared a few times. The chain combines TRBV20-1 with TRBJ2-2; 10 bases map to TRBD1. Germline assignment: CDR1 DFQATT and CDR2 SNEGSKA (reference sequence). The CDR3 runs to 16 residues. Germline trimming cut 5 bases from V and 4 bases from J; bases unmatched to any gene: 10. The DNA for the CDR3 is TGCAGTGCTCGCTCGGACAGGACAGGGGGCACCGGGGAGCTGTTTTTT. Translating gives CSARSDRTGGTGELFF.